One sample yielded the 9 T cell receptor beta chains listed below, sequenced in a study of human T cells and chemical hapten exposure. TCRdb fed the RACE reads into MiXCR, producing one record per CDR3 protein. Here the sample spans around 75,000 distinct CDR3 sequences, 12% being singletons. Time point: patch test 1, 2 weeks after DPC sensitization. The sample's treatment: therapeutic diphenylcyclopropenone sensitization with weekly scalp DPC. The sample in question was whole blood, obtained in connection with sensitization to the hapten diphenylcyclopropenone (DPC). These receptors were collected from an older woman with alopecia areata. Some clones in this sample may be carry-over from other donors' samples.

There are a few counts of this clonotype. This chain connects TRBV5-1 to TRBJ2-3; 8 bases line up with TRBD1. V shed 5 bases and J 3 bases; nucleotides not matched to a gene: 5. Germline CDR1 is SGHRS and CDR2 is YFSETQ. This CDR3 has 14 residues. This CDR3 reads CASRTGGQTDTQYF. The CDR3 DNA follows: TGCGCCAGCAGAACAGGGGGTCAAACAGATACGCAGTATTTT.

The gene calls are TRBV27 and TRBJ2-7; D is ambiguous. Trimming cost V 3 bases and J 1 base, with 10 bases left between them. Per germline, CDR1 MNHEY and CDR2 SMNVEV (reference sequence). There are 14 residues in the CDR3. The CDR3, as DNA: TGTGCCAGCAGTTTCTTCGGTCCTTCCTACGAGCAGTACTTC. Translation gives CASSFFGPSYEQYF.

This clonotype was seen at least ten times. The chain has TRBV30 and TRBJ1-2, with a tentative D call TRBD1 (5 bases). CDR3 length equals 11 residues. With 5 bases removed from V and 13 bases from J, the gap between germline ends came to 17 bases. Germline CDR1 and CDR2: GTSNPN and SVGIG (reference sequence). For the CDR3, the DNA is TGTGCCTGGCAAGGGACGGAGCCTCCCACCTTC. This encodes CAWQGTEPPTF.

This clonotype has a count of ten or more. The rearrangement links TRBV20-1 to TRBJ1-1; 9 bases agree with TRBD1. CDR1 is DFQATT, CDR2 SNEGSKA, per germline (reference sequence). The junction had 4 bases not matched to a gene; V was cut back by 0 bases and J by 5 bases. CDR3 length: 14 residues. In DNA form, the CDR3 reads TGCAGTGCTAGAGATGGGACAGGGAGGACTGAAGCTTTCTTT. It codes for CSARDGTGRTEAFF.

V and J are TRBV7-2 and TRBJ2-3; 10 bases line up with TRBD2. Per germline, CDR1 SGHTA and CDR2 FQGNSA. The CDR3 consists of 16 residues. The V and J ends lost 4 bases and 6 bases, in that order; junction bases with no gene match: 10. The CDR3 coding sequence is TGTGCCAGCAGCTCCTATTTAGCGGGGGGCGGTGATACGCAGTATTTT. It translates to CASSSYLAGGGDTQYF.

V gene TRBV3-1 combines with J gene TRBJ1-1, with D maybe TRBD1 (5 bases). The CDR3 totals 17 residues. Germline CDR1 and CDR2: LGHDT and YNNKEL (reference sequence). The germline V and J ends were trimmed by 3 bases and 1 base, with 18 bases remaining between them. CDR3 DNA sequence: TGTGCCAGCAGCCACCCCCGGGCCCTGGGGGGGAACACTGAAGCTTTCTTT. Translating it yields CASSHPRALGGNTEAFF.

This clonotype was recorded many times. The chain uses TRBV11-2 and TRBJ1-5, with D perhaps TRBD1 (5 bases). The CDR3 loop spans 13 amino acids. With 0 bases removed from V and 7 bases from J, the gap between germline ends came to 7 bases. Germline assignment: CDR1 SGHAT and CDR2 FQNNGV. As DNA, the CDR3 is TGTGCCAGCAGCTTAGATCAGGGACAGCCCCAGCATTTT. It is translated as CASSLDQGQPQHF.

This clonotype showed up many times. This chain connects TRBV29-1 to TRBJ1-1; D call uncertain. V was cut by 4 bases and J by 1 base, with 10 bases left in between. Germline V CDR1 and CDR2: SQVTM, ANQGSEA. The CDR3 consists of 13 residues. CDR3 sequence (DNA): TGCAGCGTTGGTTCGGGAGGGAACACTGAAGCTTTCTTT. Its protein is CSVGSGGNTEAFF. Looking up the rest from reference TRBV29-1 and TRBJ1-1 gives the full variable domain: SAVISQKPSRDICQRGTSLTIQCQVDSQVTMMFWYRQQPGQSLTLIATANQGSEATYESGFVIDKFPISRPNLTFSTLTVSNMSPEDSSIYLCSVGSGGNTEAFFGQGTRLTVV.

In this sample, this clonotype turned up a few times. The V call is TRBV19, the J call TRBJ1-5; D possibly corresponds to TRBD1 (5 bases). CDR1 LNHDA and CDR2 SQIVND come from the germline V gene (reference sequence). V lost 6 bases and J 1 base, leaving 13 bases between the germline ends. The CDR3 totals 15 residues. The CDR3 spells CASSRWGESNQPQHF. The CDR3 DNA sequence: TGTGCCAGTAGCCGGTGGGGCGAGAGCAATCAGCCCCAGCATTTT.